A selection of T cell receptor beta chains follows, all from one sample in a study of CD4 and CD8 cells across lung adenocarcinoma regions. TCRdb reprocessed the PCR reads with MiXCR, giving one entry per CDR3 protein. The table shows roughly 20,000 distinct CDR3 sequences, with approximately 50% occurring only once. Sample: CD8+ T cells from the center of a lung tumor. The receptors derive from a female donor with lung adenocarcinoma. The CD4 and CD8 labels of this study may be unreliable. CDR3s include the opening cysteine and the closing phenylalanine or tryptophan. The D gene is left open where the match is weak. Rows may omit the clone size; those that give it use once, few, many or a size class.

DNA: TGTGCCAGGGGGCAGGGGGGCGGTGACACAGAGACCCAGTACTTC
CDR3: CARGQGGGDTETQYF
length: 15
J: TRBJ2-5
D: -
size: -
V: TRBV27

DNA: TGTGCCAGCAGTGAATACGGACAGCGCAATCAGCCCCAGCATTTT
CDR3: CASSEYGQRNQPQHF
length: 15
J: TRBJ1-5
D: -
size: -
V: TRBV6-1

DNA: TGCGCCAGCAGTCAAGACAGAGGGGGGCGAAATACGCAGTACTTC
CDR3: CASSQDRGGRNTQYF
length: 15
J: TRBJ2-7
D: -
size: -
V: TRBV10-1

DNA: TGTGCCAGGAGGACCGGGGGTCGCGGCACAGATACGCAGTATTTC
CDR3: CARRTGGRGTDTQYF
length: 15
J: TRBJ2-3
D: -
size: -
V: TRBV27

DNA: TGTGCCATCAGAAGACAGGCTGGGAGCACAGAGACGCTGTATTTT
CDR3: CAIRRQAGSTETLYF
length: 15
J: TRBJ2-3
D: -
size: -
V: TRBV10-3

DNA: TGTGCCAGCAATCAACTAGCGGGGGGCAAGGAGCAGTTCTTC
CDR3: CASNQLAGGKEQFF
length: 14
J: TRBJ2-1
D: TRBD2
size: -
V: TRBV6-1

DNA: TGTGCCAGCAGTGGTAGTAGCGGAACCAAAAACATTCAGTACTTC
CDR3: CASSGSSGTKNIQYF
length: 15
J: TRBJ2-4
D: -
size: large
V: TRBV6-1

DNA: TGTGCCAGCAGTGAAGCAATGGGGGGCTGGTACGAGCAGTACTTC
CDR3: CASSEAMGGWYEQYF
length: 15
J: TRBJ2-7
D: -
size: medium-sized
V: TRBV6-1

DNA: TGCGCCAGCAGTGAGTGGAACACTGAAGCTTTCTTT
CDR3: CASSEWNTEAFF
length: 12
J: TRBJ1-1
D: -
size: -
V: TRBV10-2

DNA: TGCGCCAGCAGTGAGTCACGATGGCGACCCCCGGTTTACTATGGCTACACCTTC
CDR3: CASSESRWRPPVYYGYTF
length: 18
J: TRBJ1-2
D: -
size: -
V: TRBV10-1

DNA: TGTGCCCGTGATTTCGGAGGAGAGACCCAGTACTTC
CDR3: CARDFGGETQYF
length: 12
J: TRBJ2-5
D: -
size: -
V: TRBV30

DNA: TGCGCCAGTTTAGCGGAGTACCAAGAGACCCAGTACTTC
CDR3: CASLAEYQETQYF
length: 13
J: TRBJ2-5
D: -
size: -
V: TRBV5-1

DNA: TGCGCCAGCCGAGGGACAGAACAAGAGACCCAGTACTTC
CDR3: CASRGTEQETQYF
length: 13
J: TRBJ2-5
D: TRBD1
size: -
V: TRBV5-1

DNA: TGTGCCAGCAGCCCCCATGACGGGCGTCCCAGTGTGACGCAGTATTTT
CDR3: CASSPHDGRPSVTQYF
length: 16
J: TRBJ2-3
D: -
size: medium-sized
V: TRBV6-8

DNA: TGTGCCAGCAGAGAGGGGCCAGGAGCCAAAGACACGCAGTACTTT
CDR3: CASREGPGAKDTQYF
length: 15
J: TRBJ2-3
D: -
size: -
V: TRBV6-1

DNA: TGTGCCAGCAGCGTAGTAGGGGGGGTTGGTATAGAGACCCAGTACTTC
CDR3: CASSVVGGVGIETQYF
length: 16
J: TRBJ2-5
D: -
size: -
V: TRBV9

DNA: TGTGCCAGCAGTTTACGACCTCGAGAGACCCAGTACTTC
CDR3: CASSLRPRETQYF
length: 13
J: TRBJ2-5
D: -
size: few
V: TRBV27

DNA: TGTGCCAGCAGCGCTTTTGGGGGGGGGGCTTTCTATGAGCAGTTCTTC
CDR3: CASSAFGGGAFYEQFF
length: 16
J: TRBJ2-1
D: -
size: -
V: TRBV3-1

DNA: TGTGCCAGGGGGACCGGGGGTAGTGACCAAGAGACCCAGTACTTC
CDR3: CARGTGGSDQETQYF
length: 15
J: TRBJ2-5
D: -
size: -
V: TRBV27

DNA: TGTGCCCGCAGCCTGGGAGGGTGTGGCAAAGACACGCAGTACTTT
CDR3: CARSLGGCGKDTQYF
length: 15
J: TRBJ2-4
D: TRBD2
size: -
V: TRBV6-1

DNA: TGTGCCAGCAGTTACAATACAGGGGGGGACAATGAGCAGTTCTTC
CDR3: CASSYNTGGDNEQFF
length: 15
J: TRBJ2-1
D: -
size: -
V: TRBV6-5

DNA: TGCGCCAGCAGCTACGATTCGGAGGCCGGGGAGACCCAGTACTTC
CDR3: CASSYDSEAGETQYF
length: 15
J: TRBJ2-5
D: -
size: -
V: TRBV5-1

DNA: TGTGCCAGCAGCTTAGAAGGTAGCGAGTACAATGAGCAGTTCTTC
CDR3: CASSLEGSEYNEQFF
length: 15
J: TRBJ2-1
D: -
size: once
V: TRBV11-2

DNA: TGCAGTGCTAGAGGGGGAGGCGGGAGCCTTTACGAGCAGTACTTC
CDR3: CSARGGGGSLYEQYF
length: 15
J: TRBJ2-7
D: TRBD2
size: -
V: TRBV20-1

DNA: TGTGCCAGCGGTCACCCAGATACCCAGTATTTT
CDR3: CASGHPDTQYF
length: 11
J: TRBJ2-3
D: -
size: -
V: TRBV27

DNA: TGTGCCATCGGCCGCCAGGCGGGAAACACAGGTGCGCTGTTTTTT
CDR3: CAIGRQAGNTGALFF
length: 15
J: TRBJ2-2
D: -
size: -
V: TRBV10-3

DNA: TGTGCCAGCAGCTTAACTGCTGGTTACAATGAGCAGTTCTTC
CDR3: CASSLTAGYNEQFF
length: 14
J: TRBJ2-1
D: -
size: many
V: TRBV11-2

DNA: TGCGCCAGCAGCTTGCAGGGAAACACTGAAGCTTTCTTT
CDR3: CASSLQGNTEAFF
length: 13
J: TRBJ1-1
D: -
size: -
V: TRBV5-1

DNA: TGCAGTGCTAGTGCGTGCCTATATACGCAGTATTTC
CDR3: CSASACLYTQYF
length: 12
J: TRBJ2-3
D: -
size: -
V: TRBV20-1

DNA: TGTGCCAGCAGTTGTCCGGGGACCGGTTTTACTGGCACAGATACGCAGTACTTT
CDR3: CASSCPGTGFTGTDTQYF
length: 18
J: TRBJ2-3
D: -
size: -
V: TRBV12-3/TRBV12-4

DNA: TGTGGGCGCAGGGGGCGTGAACAAGAGATTCAGTACTTC
CDR3: CGRRGREQEIQYF
length: 13
J: TRBJ2-4
D: TRBD1
size: -
V: TRBV27

DNA: TGTGCCAGCAGTTATCGAGACGGGGGACCTAGCACAGATACGCAGTATTTT
CDR3: CASSYRDGGPSTDTQYF
length: 17
J: TRBJ2-3
D: -
size: -
V: TRBV6-5

DNA: TGTGCCAGCAGCCAAGATACGACCACCGGGGAGCTGTTTTTT
CDR3: CASSQDTTTGELFF
length: 14
J: TRBJ2-2
D: -
size: -
V: TRBV4-2

DNA: TGTGCCAGCAGTTTGGGCAGGGACCACGAGCAGTACTTC
CDR3: CASSLGRDHEQYF
length: 13
J: TRBJ2-7
D: -
size: -
V: TRBV27

DNA: TGTGCCAGCAGTTACTCATTAGCGGAGTTCACAGATACGCAGTATTTT
CDR3: CASSYSLAEFTDTQYF
length: 16
J: TRBJ2-3
D: -
size: medium-sized
V: TRBV6-5

DNA: TGTGCCTCTTCCGGGGACCACAATGAGCAGTTCTTC
CDR3: CASSGDHNEQFF
length: 12
J: TRBJ2-1
D: -
size: few
V: TRBV10-3

DNA: TGTGCCAGCAGTTTCCCTGTAGCGGGGCGCACAGATACGCAGTATTTT
CDR3: CASSFPVAGRTDTQYF
length: 16
J: TRBJ2-3
D: TRBD2
size: many
V: TRBV6-5

DNA: TGCGCCAGCAACGGGAGGCATGACCCAGAGACCCAGTATTTT
CDR3: CASNGRHDPETQYF
length: 14
J: TRBJ2-3
D: TRBD2
size: -
V: TRBV10-1

DNA: TGTGCCATCAAGTTAGACAGCTCTGGGGCCAACGTCCTGACTTTC
CDR3: CAIKLDSSGANVLTF
length: 15
J: TRBJ2-6
D: -
size: many
V: TRBV10-3

DNA: TGTGCCGCGATCGGCCGCCGAGACGGAAAGACCCAGTACTTC
CDR3: CAAIGRRDGKTQYF
length: 14
J: TRBJ2-5
D: -
size: -
V: TRBV6-1

DNA: TGTGCCAGCAGCCAAGGGTCGGTTACGGGGGAGACCCAGTACTTC
CDR3: CASSQGSVTGETQYF
length: 15
J: TRBJ2-5
D: -
size: -
V: TRBV3-1

DNA: TGTGCCAGCAGCCAGGGGACAGGGGCCTATGGCTACACCTTC
CDR3: CASSQGTGAYGYTF
length: 14
J: TRBJ1-2
D: TRBD1
size: once
V: TRBV3-1

DNA: TGCGCCAGCAGTGAGACGGGGCGGGCAGCCACAAACACTCAGTACTTC
CDR3: CASSETGRAATNTQYF
length: 16
J: TRBJ2-4
D: -
size: -
V: TRBV10-1

DNA: TGTGCCACCAAGGTCCCGGGACACGGAGAGACTCAGTACTTC
CDR3: CATKVPGHGETQYF
length: 14
J: TRBJ2-4
D: -
size: -
V: TRBV10-3

DNA: TGCGCCAGCAGCCAACGCCTCGGCAGCTCTTCCCACGAGCAGTACTTC
CDR3: CASSQRLGSSSHEQYF
length: 16
J: TRBJ2-7
D: -
size: many
V: TRBV4-1

DNA: TGCGCCAGCAGCTTGGAGGGACTTGTCACCGGGGAGCTGTTTTTT
CDR3: CASSLEGLVTGELFF
length: 15
J: TRBJ2-2
D: -
size: -
V: TRBV5-1

DNA: TGTGCCAGCAGCGGACTAGCGGGAAACACCGGGGCGCAGTATTTT
CDR3: CASSGLAGNTGAQYF
length: 15
J: TRBJ2-3
D: TRBD2
size: few
V: TRBV6-1

DNA: TGTGCCAGCAGTTCACAAGAATCTGGAAACACCATATATTTT
CDR3: CASSSQESGNTIYF
length: 14
J: TRBJ1-3
D: -
size: -
V: TRBV27

DNA: TGTGCCAGCAGCTTAGGGGCTAGCGGGAACATTCAGTACTTC
CDR3: CASSLGASGNIQYF
length: 14
J: TRBJ2-4
D: TRBD2
size: once
V: TRBV7-2

DNA: TGTGCCAGCATTACCGGGACCCACGCTTCGACCACCGATACGCAGTATTTT
CDR3: CASITGTHASTTDTQYF
length: 17
J: TRBJ2-3
D: -
size: -
V: TRBV12-3/TRBV12-4

DNA: TGCAGTGCTAGTTGGGGCGGGGCGCAGTATTTT
CDR3: CSASWGGAQYF
length: 11
J: TRBJ2-3
D: -
size: few
V: TRBV20-1

DNA: TGTGCCTGGCAGAAGGACCGGAGCTCCTACAATGAGCAGTTCTTC
CDR3: CAWQKDRSSYNEQFF
length: 15
J: TRBJ2-1
D: -
size: -
V: TRBV30

DNA: TGTGCCAGCAGCTTACCGGGGCTCCTGGAGACCCAGTACTTC
CDR3: CASSLPGLLETQYF
length: 14
J: TRBJ2-5
D: -
size: -
V: TRBV7-2